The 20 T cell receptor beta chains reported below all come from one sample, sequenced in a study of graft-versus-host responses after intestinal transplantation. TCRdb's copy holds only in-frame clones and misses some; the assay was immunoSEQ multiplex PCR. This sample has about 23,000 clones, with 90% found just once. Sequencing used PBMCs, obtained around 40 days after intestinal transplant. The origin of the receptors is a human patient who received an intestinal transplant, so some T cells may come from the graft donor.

The DNA for the CDR3 is TGTGCCAGTAGTATGGGGGACAATAACTATGGCTACACCTTC. It codes for CASSMGDNNYGYTF. The chain employs TRBV19 and TRBJ1-2; maybe TRBD1 (6 bases). The CDR3 is 14 residues long. The germline V gene has CDR1 LNHDA and CDR2 SQIVND (reference sequence). V gave up 3 bases and J gave up 1 base, with 9 bases separating them.

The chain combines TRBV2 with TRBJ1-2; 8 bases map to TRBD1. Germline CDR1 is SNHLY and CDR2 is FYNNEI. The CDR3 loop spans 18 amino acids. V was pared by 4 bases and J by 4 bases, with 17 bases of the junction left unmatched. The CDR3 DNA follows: TGTGCCAGCAGTGTCCTTCGGCTGGACAGGGCAAGGGTCTATGGCTACACCTTC. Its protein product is CASSVLRLDRARVYGYTF.

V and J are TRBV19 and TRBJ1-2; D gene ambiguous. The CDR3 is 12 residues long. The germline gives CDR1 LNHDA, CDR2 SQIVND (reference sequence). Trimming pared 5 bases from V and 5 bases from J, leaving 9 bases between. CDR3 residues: CASSAAFYGYTF. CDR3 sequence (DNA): TGTGCCAGTAGTGCTGCTTTTTATGGCTACACCTTC. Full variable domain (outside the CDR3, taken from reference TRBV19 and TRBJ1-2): DGGITQSPKYLFRKEGQNVTLSCEQNLNHDAMYWYRQDPGQGLRLIYYSQIVNDFQKGDIAEGYSVSREKKESFPLTVTSAQKNPTAFYLCASSAAFYGYTFGSGTRLTVV.

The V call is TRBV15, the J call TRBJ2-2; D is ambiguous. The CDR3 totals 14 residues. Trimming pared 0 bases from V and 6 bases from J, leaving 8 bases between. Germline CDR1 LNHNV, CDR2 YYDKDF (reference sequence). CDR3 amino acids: CATSRDSGSGELFF. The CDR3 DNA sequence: TGTGCCACCAGCAGAGATTCGGGCTCCGGGGAGCTGTTTTTT. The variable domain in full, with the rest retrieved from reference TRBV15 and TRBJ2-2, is DAMVIQNPRYQVTQFGKPVTLSCSQTLNHNVMYWYQQKSSQAPKLLFHYYDKDFNNEADTPDNFQSRRPNTSFCFLDIRSPGLGDTAMYLCATSRDSGSGELFFGEGSRLTVL.

The chain's CDR3 is CASSLVYYNEQFF. CDR3 DNA sequence: TGTGCCAGCAGCTTAGTCTATTACAATGAGCAGTTCTTC. The chain couples TRBV13 to TRBJ2-1, with D uncertain. Germline-derived CDR1 and CDR2 are PRHDT and FYEKMQ (reference sequence). The CDR3 runs to 13 residues. The ends were cut back, 1 base at V and 4 bases at J, with 5 bases in the middle.

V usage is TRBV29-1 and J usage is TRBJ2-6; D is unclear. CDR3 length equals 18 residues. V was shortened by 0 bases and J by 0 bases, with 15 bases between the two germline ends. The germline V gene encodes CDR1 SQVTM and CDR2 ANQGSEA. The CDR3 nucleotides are TGCAGCGTTGAAGATCATGTGTCCAGAAGCTCTGGGGCCAACGTCCTGACTTTC. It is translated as CSVEDHVSRSSGANVLTF.

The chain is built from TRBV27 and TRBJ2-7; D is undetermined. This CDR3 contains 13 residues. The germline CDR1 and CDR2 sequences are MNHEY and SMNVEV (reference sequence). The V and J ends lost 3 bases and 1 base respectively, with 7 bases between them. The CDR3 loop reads CASSFGPSYEQYF. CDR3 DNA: TGTGCCAGCAGTTTCGGACCGTCCTACGAGCAGTACTTC.

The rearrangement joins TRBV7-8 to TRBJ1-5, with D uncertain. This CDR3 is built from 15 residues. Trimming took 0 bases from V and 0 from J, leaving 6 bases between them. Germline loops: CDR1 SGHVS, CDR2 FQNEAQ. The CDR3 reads CASSLATDSNQPQHF. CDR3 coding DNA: TGTGCCAGCAGCTTAGCCACCGATAGCAATCAGCCCCAGCATTTT.

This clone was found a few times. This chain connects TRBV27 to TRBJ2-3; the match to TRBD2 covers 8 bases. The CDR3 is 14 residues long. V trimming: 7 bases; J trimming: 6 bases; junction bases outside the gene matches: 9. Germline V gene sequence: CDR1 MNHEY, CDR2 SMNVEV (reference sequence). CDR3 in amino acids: CASMDVAGRDTQYF. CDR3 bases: TGTGCCAGCATGGATGTAGCGGGAAGGGATACGCAGTATTTT.

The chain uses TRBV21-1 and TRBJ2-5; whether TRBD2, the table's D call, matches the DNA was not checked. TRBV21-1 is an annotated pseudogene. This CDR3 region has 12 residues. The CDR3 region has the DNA TGTGCCAGTCTGCGGCCGAAGGAGACCCAGTACTTC. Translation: CASLRPKETQYF.

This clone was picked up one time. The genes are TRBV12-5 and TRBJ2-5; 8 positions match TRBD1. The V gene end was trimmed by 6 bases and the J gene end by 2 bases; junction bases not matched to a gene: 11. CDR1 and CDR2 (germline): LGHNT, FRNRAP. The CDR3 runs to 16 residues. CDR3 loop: CASGHGQGRAQETQYF. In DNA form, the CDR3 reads TGTGCTAGTGGACACGGACAGGGAAGGGCTCAAGAGACCCAGTACTTC.

The CDR3 loop reads CASSWAGLAGPEQYF. The CDR3 DNA reads as TGTGCCAGCAGCTGGGCGGGACTAGCGGGACCCGAGCAGTACTTC. The chain uses TRBV7-8 and TRBJ2-7; 13 bases line up with TRBD2. V lost 4 bases, J lost 6 bases, and 6 bases stayed unmatched. Germline V lookup: CDR1 SGHVS, CDR2 FQNEAQ. This CDR3 has 15 residues. The full variable domain, with the rest looked up from reference TRBV7-8 and TRBJ2-7, is GAGVSQSPRYKVAKRGQDVALRCDPISGHVSLFWYQQALGQGPEFLTYFQNEAQLDKSGLPSDRFFAERPEGSVSTLKIQRTQQEDSAVYLCASSWAGLAGPEQYFGPGTRLTVT.

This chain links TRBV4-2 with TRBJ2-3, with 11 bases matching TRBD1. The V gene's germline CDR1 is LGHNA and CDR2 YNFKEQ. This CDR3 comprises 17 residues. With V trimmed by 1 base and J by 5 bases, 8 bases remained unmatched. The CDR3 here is CASSQVYRDRGRDTQYF. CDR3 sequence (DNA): TGTGCCAGCAGCCAAGTGTATCGGGACAGGGGGAGAGATACGCAGTATTTT.

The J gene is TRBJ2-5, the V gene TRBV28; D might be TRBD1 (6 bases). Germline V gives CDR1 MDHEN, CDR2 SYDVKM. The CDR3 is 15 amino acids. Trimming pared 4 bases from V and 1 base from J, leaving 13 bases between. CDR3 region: CASSSPRDIQETQYF. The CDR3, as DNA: TGTGCCAGCAGTTCACCACGGGACATCCAAGAGACCCAGTACTTC.

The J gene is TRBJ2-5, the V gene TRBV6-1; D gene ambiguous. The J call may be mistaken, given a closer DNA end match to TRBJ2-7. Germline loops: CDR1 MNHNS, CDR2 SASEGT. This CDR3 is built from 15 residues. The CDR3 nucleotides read TGTGCCAGCAGTGAAAGTACATACAGCCCCTACGAGCAGTACTTC. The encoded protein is CASSESTYSPYEQYF.

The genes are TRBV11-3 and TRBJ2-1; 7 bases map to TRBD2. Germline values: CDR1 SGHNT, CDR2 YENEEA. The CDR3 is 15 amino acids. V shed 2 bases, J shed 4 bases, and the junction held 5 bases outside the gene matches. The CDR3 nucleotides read TGTGCCAGCAGCTTAAGTCCGGGGGGTTACAATGAGCAGTTCTTC. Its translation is CASSLSPGGYNEQFF. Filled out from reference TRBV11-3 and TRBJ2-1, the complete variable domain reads EAGVVQSPRYKIIEKKQPVAFWCNPISGHNTLYWYLQNLGQGPELLIRYENEEAVDDSQLPKDRFSAERLKGVDSTLKIQPAELGDSAVYLCASSLSPGGYNEQFFGPGTRLTVL.

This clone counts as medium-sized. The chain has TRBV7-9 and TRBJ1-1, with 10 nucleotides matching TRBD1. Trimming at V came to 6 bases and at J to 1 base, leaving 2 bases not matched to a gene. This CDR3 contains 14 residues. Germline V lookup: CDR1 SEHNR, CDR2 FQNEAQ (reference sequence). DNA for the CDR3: TGTGCCAGCAGTTGGACAGGGGGGAACACTGAAGCTTTCTTT. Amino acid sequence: CASSWTGGNTEAFF.

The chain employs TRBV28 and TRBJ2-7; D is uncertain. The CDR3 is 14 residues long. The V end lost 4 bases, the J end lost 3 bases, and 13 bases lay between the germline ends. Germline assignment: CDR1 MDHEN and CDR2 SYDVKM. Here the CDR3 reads CASSSRLMGYEQYF. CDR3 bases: TGTGCCAGCAGTTCCCGTTTGATGGGCTACGAGCAGTACTTC.

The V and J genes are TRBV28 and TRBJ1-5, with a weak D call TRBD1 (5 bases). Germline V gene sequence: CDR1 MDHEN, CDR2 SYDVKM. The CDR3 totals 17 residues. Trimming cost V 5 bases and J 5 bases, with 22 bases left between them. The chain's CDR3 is CASSTLDRQPGDQPQHF. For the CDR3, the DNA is TGTGCCAGCAGTACGCTGGACCGCCAACCGGGGGATCAGCCCCAGCATTTT. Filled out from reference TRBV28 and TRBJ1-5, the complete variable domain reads DVKVTQSSRYLVKRTGEKVFLECVQDMDHENMFWYRQDPGLGLRLIYFSYDVKMKEKGDIPEGYSVSREKKERFSLILESASTNQTSMYLCASSTLDRQPGDQPQHFGDGTRLSIL.

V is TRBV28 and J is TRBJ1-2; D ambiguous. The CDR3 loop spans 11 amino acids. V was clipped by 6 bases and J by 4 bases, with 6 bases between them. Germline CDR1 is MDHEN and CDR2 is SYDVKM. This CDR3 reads CASRSLYGYTF. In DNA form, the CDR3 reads TGTGCCAGCAGATCACTCTATGGCTACACCTTC.